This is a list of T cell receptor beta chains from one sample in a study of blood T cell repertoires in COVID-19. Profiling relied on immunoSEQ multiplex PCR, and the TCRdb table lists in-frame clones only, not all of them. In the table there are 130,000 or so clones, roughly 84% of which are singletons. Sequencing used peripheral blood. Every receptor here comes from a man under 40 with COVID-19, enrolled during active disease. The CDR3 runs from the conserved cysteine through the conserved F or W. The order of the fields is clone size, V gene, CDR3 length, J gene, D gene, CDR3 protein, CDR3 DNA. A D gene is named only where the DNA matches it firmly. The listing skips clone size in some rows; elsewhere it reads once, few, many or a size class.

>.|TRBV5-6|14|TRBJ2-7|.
CASSILTGNYEQYF
TGTGCCAGCAGCATCCTGACAGGTAACTACGAGCAGTACTTC
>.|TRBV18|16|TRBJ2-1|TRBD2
CASSPPSGSSYNEQFF
TGTGCCAGCTCACCACCTAGCGGGAGCTCCTACAATGAGCAGTTCTTC
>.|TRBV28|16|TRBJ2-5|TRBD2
CASSQVQGGSRETQYF
TGTGCCAGCAGTCAAGTCCAGGGCGGGAGTAGGGAGACCCAGTACTTC
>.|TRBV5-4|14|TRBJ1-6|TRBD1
CASSLDRGRSPLHF
TGTGCCAGCAGCTTAGACAGGGGGAGATCACCCCTCCACTTT
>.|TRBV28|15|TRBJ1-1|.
CASSFAASMNTEAFF
TGTGCCAGCAGTTTCGCGGCCAGCATGAACACTGAAGCTTTCTTT
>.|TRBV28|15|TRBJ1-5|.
CASSLETYSNQPQHF
TGTGCCAGCAGTTTGGAGACTTATAGCAATCAGCCCCAGCATTTT
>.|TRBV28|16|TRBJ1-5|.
CASSEVQGGSNQPQHF
TGTGCCAGCAGTGAGGTACAGGGTGGGAGCAATCAGCCCCAGCATTTT
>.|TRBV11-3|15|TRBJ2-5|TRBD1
CASSHRDRGRETQYF
TGTGCCAGCAGCCATAGAGACAGGGGTCGGGAGACCCAGTACTTC
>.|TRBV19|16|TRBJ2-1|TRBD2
CASSPLSGRANNEQFF
TGTGCCAGTAGTCCCCTTAGCGGGAGGGCCAACAATGAGCAGTTCTTC
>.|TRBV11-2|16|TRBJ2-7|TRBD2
CASRIGGGRASYEQYF
TGTGCCAGCAGAATAGGGGGCGGGAGGGCCTCGTACGAGCAGTACTTC
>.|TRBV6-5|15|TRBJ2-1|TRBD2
CASRRSGRSHYEQFF
TGTGCCAGCAGGCGTAGCGGGAGATCCCATTATGAGCAGTTCTTC
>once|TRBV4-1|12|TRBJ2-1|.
CASSQIYGEQFF
TGCGCCAGCAGCCAGATCTACGGTGAGCAGTTCTTC
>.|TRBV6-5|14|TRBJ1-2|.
CASSYRGVNYGYTF
TGTGCCAGCAGTTACCGCGGAGTCAACTATGGCTACACCTTC
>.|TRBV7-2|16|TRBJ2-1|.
CASSLARGRGHNEQFF
TGTGCCAGCAGCTTAGCGCGGGGAAGGGGCCACAATGAGCAGTTCTTC
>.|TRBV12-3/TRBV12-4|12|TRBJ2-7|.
CASSLRSYEQYF
TGTGCCAGCAGTTTGCGGTCCTACGAGCAGTACTTC
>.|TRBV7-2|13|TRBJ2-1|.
CASSLVERADRFF
TGTGCCAGCAGCTTAGTTGAGCGTGCAGACCGTTTCTTC
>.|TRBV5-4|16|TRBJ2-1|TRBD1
CASSLRTGGAGNEQFF
TGTGCCAGCAGTTTACGAACAGGGGGCGCCGGCAATGAGCAGTTCTTC
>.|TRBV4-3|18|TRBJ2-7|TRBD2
CASSPQGLAGGTSYEQYF
TGCGCCAGCAGCCCCCAGGGACTAGCGGGAGGTACCTCCTACGAGCAGTACTTC
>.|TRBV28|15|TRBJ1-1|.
CASRGDGQTGTEAFF
TGTGCCAGCAGGGGGGACGGACAGACGGGCACTGAAGCTTTCTTT
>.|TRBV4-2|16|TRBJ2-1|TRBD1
CASSRRTGDELHEQFF
TGTGCCAGCAGCCGTCGGACAGGAGATGAACTCCATGAGCAGTTCTTC
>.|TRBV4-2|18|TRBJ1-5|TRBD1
CASSPEGTGRYSNQPQHF
TGTGCCAGCAGCCCTGAGGGGACAGGGAGGTATAGCAATCAGCCCCAGCATTTT
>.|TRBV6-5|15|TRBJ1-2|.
CASSYWGTGSYGYTF
TGTGCCAGCAGTTATTGGGGTACGGGGAGCTATGGCTACACCTTC
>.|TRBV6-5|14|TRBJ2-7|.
CASSYGLASHEQYF
TGTGCCAGCAGTTACGGCCTAGCAAGCCACGAGCAGTACTTC
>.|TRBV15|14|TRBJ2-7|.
CATSRDSLSYEQYF
TGTGCCACCAGCAGGGACAGCCTGTCCTACGAGCAGTACTTC
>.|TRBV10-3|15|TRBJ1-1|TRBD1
CAIRDRGAENTEAFF
TGTGCCATCAGGGACAGGGGAGCGGAGAACACTGAAGCTTTCTTT
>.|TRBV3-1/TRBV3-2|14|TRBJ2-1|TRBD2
CASSQGLTSGYHLF
TGTGCCAGCAGCCAAGGATTAACTAGCGGGTATCATCTCTTC
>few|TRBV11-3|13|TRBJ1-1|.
CASSLEAAGQAFF
TGTGCCAGCAGCTTAGAGGCGGCAGGGCAAGCTTTCTTT
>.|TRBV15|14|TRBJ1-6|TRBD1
CATRAGTDFSPLHF
TGTGCCACCAGGGCCGGGACAGATTTTTCACCCCTCCACTTT
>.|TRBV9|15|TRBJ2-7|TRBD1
CASSSQPGQSYEQYF
TGTGCCAGCAGCTCCCAACCGGGACAGTCCTACGAGCAGTACTTC
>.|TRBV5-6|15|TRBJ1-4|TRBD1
CASSGRTGDREKLFF
TGTGCCAGCAGCGGTCGGACAGGGGATAGGGAAAAACTGTTTTTT
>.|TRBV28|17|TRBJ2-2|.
CASSRTLTGILTGELFF
TGTGCCAGCAGTCGGACCCTGACAGGCATCCTCACCGGGGAGCTGTTTTTT
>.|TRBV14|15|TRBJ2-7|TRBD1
CASSIPGTGTYEQYF
TGTGCCAGCAGCATCCCCGGGACAGGTACCTACGAGCAGTACTTC
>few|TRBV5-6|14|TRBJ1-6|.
CASSFGEDTSPLHF
TGTGCCAGCAGCTTTGGTGAGGACACCTCACCCCTCCACTTT
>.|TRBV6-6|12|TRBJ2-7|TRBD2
CASSATSDGQYF
TGTGCCAGCAGCGCCACTAGCGACGGGCAGTACTTC
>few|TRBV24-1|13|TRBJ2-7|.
CATSERGRYEQYF
TGTGCCACCAGTGAAAGGGGCCGCTACGAGCAGTACTTC
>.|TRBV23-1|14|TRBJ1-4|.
CAPGGPQFGEKLFF
TGCGCCCCCGGAGGGCCACAGTTCGGGGAAAAACTGTTTTTT
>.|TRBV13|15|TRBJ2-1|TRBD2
CASRSGLAGASEQFF
TGTGCCAGCAGATCAGGACTAGCGGGAGCGAGTGAGCAGTTCTTC
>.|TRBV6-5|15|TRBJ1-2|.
CASSYRLGGGYGYTF
TGTGCCAGCAGTTACCGTCTGGGAGGGGGCTATGGCTACACCTTC
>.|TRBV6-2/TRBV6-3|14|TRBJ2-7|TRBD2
CASSYFGRPYEQYF
TGTGCCAGCAGTTACTTCGGGAGGCCCTACGAGCAGTACTTC
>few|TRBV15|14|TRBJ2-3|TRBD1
CATSRVQGSDTQYF
TGTGCCACCAGCAGAGTACAGGGGTCAGATACGCAGTATTTT
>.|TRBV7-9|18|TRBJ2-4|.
CASSLWGSGPIAKNIQYF
TGTGCCAGCAGCTTATGGGGGAGCGGGCCTATAGCCAAAAACATTCAGTACTTC
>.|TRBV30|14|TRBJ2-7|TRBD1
CAWSLQDRGWEQYF
TGTGCCTGGAGTCTTCAGGACAGGGGATGGGAGCAGTACTTC
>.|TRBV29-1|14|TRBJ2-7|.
CSVEAEPDSYEQYF
TGCAGCGTTGAGGCCGAACCAGACTCCTACGAGCAGTACTTC
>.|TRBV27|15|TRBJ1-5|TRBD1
CASSFRTGENQPQHF
TGTGCCAGCAGTTTTAGGACAGGAGAAAATCAGCCCCAGCATTTT
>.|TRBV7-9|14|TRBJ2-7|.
CASSLTDTSYEQYF
TGTGCCAGCAGTTTGACAGATACCTCCTACGAGCAGTACTTC
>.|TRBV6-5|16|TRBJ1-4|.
CASSYSMTTTNEKLFF
TGTGCCAGCAGTTACTCGATGACTACTACTAATGAAAAACTGTTTTTT
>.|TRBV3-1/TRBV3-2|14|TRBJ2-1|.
CASSPRLGSNEQFF
TGTGCCAGCAGCCCAAGGCTGGGCAGCAATGAGCAGTTCTTC
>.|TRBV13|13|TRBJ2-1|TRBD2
CASRLAGGNEQFF
TGTGCCAGCCGACTAGCGGGAGGTAATGAGCAGTTCTTC
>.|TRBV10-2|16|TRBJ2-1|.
CASSDESSSSYNEQFF
TGCGCCAGCAGTGATGAATCGAGTAGCTCCTACAATGAGCAGTTCTTC
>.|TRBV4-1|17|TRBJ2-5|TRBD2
CASSQVLLAGGGETQYF
TGCGCCAGCAGCCAAGTTCTACTAGCGGGAGGAGGAGAGACCCAGTACTTC
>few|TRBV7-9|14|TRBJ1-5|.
CASSLSGDNQPQHF
TGTGCCAGCAGCTTATCAGGGGACAATCAGCCCCAGCATTTT
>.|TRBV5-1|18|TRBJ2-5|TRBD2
CASSLGASGGGPQETQYF
TGCGCCAGCAGCTTGGGGGCTAGCGGGGGCGGACCGCAAGAGACCCAGTACTTC
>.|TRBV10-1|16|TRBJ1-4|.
CASTSGNQSENEKLFF
TGCGCCAGCACTTCAGGGAATCAGTCTGAGAATGAAAAACTGTTTTTT
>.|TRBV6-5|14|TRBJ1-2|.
CASSPGRGGYGYTF
TGTGCCAGCAGTCCGGGCCGGGGGGGTTATGGCTACACCTTC
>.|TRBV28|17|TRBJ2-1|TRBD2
CASSLGASGRARDEQFF
TGTGCCAGCAGTTTAGGGGCTAGCGGGAGGGCCAGGGATGAGCAGTTCTTC
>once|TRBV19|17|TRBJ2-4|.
CASTPHPTREAKNIQYF
TGTGCCAGTACCCCCCACCCGACCCGGGAAGCCAAAAACATTCAGTACTTC
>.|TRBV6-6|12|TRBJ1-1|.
CASRRQNTEAFF
TGTGCCAGCAGGAGACAGAACACTGAAGCTTTCTTT